This TCR beta chain was captured by sequencing in a study of response to subunit inactivated influenza vaccine. Using its own MiXCR run on the RT-PCR reads, TCRdb lists one record per CDR3 protein. This sample has about 780,000 distinct CDR3 sequences, with roughly 18% found just once. Study outcomes and limitations: Each seasonal flu vaccination may recruit only limited new T cells, authors suggested.

V was clipped by 5 bases and J by 8 bases; unmatched bases: 6. CDR3 length: 13 amino acids. This clonotype was seen a handful of times. The antigen remains undetermined. The V and J genes are TRBV12-3 or TRBV12-4 and TRBJ2-1; 7 nucleotides match TRBD2. The receptor was isolated from a man aged 45-60 years who received an inactivated influenza vaccine. The sample consisted of PBMCs from blood, taken more than 4 days after vaccination. The CDR3 region is CASSLTREDEQFF. The DNA of the CDR3 is TGTGCCAGCAGTCTAACACGGGAGGATGAGCAGTTCTTC.